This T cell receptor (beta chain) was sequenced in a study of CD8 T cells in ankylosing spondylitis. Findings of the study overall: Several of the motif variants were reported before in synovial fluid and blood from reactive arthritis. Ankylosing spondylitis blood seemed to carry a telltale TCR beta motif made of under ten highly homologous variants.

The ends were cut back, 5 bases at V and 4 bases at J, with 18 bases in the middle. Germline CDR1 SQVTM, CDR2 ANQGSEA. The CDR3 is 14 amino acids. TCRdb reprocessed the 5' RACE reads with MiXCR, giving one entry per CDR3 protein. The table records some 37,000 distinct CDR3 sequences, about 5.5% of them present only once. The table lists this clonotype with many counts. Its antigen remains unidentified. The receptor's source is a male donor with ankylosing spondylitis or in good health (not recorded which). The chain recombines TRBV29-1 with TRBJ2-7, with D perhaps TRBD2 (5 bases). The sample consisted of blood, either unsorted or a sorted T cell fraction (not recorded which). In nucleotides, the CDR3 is TGCAGCGTTCAGAACGCCGGGGTTGGGTACGAGCAGTACTTC. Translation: CSVQNAGVGYEQYF.